Listed below are T cell receptor beta chains from one sample, sequenced in a study of cytomegalovirus exposure and HLA in healthy donors. Some clones are missing from TCRdb's copy, which holds only in-frame ones; the method was immunoSEQ multiplex PCR. The repertoire includes 100,000 to 150,000 clones, 80% of them detected once, and roughly 9.6% sits in the top ten. Sequencing input: PBMCs. Receptors originate from a man aged 25-45 years in good health and CMV-seropositive. Each CDR3 is given with its conserved first and last residue. Fields, in order: V gene, D gene, CDR3 protein. D genes are given only for firm matches.

TRBV6-5	TRBD1	CASSADRGRGYGYTF
TRBV28	.	CASSLSGVSHTEAFF
TRBV2	.	CASSDAGVPNQPQHF
TRBV30	TRBD2	CAWSLLGLAGASYEQYF
TRBV28	.	CASSGGNTEAFF
TRBV5-1	TRBD1	CASSFRQGSSTDTQYF
TRBV12-5	.	CASGLNHRVIFGYTF
TRBV19	.	CASSIVRNTGELFF
TRBV18	.	CASSPQKNTEAFF
TRBV12-5	TRBD1	CASGAGQGIFGYTF
TRBV9	.	CASSVGGGRETQYF
TRBV7-8	.	CASSLDSYGYTF
TRBV15	TRBD2	CATSRDGGLAETQYF
TRBV21-1	.	CASSKGRGFPCGNSPLHF
TRBV5-1	.	CASSLNSPRNGYTF
TRBV11-2	.	CASSYPLLFF
TRBV6-5	TRBD1	CASSRRQGGNTEAFF
TRBV7-3	.	CASSSRGSYEQYF